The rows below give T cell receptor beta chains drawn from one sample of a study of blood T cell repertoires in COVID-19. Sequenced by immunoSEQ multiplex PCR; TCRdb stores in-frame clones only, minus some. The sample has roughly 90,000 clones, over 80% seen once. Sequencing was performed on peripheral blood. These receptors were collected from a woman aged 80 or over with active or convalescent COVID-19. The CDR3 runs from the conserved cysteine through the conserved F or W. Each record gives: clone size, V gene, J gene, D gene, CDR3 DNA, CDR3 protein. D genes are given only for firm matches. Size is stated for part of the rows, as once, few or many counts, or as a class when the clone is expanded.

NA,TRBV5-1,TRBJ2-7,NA,TGCGCCAGCGCAATACCTCGGGACACCGCGTACGAGCAGTACTTC,CASAIPRDTAYEQYF
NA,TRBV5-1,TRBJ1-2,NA,TGCGCCAGCAGCTTGTTCAGGGTAGACGGCTACACCTTC,CASSLFRVDGYTF
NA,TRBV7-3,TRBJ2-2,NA,TGTGCCAGCAGCTTCGCGCACACCGGGGAGCTGTTTTTT,CASSFAHTGELFF
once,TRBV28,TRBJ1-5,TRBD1,TGTGCCAGCATCCGGGACAGAGATCAGCCCCAGCATTTT,CASIRDRDQPQHF
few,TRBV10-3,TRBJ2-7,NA,TGTGCCATCAGTGAGTCTGGAGGGTACGAGCAGTACTTC,CAISESGGYEQYF
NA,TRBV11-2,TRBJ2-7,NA,TGTGCCAGCAGCCAAGAAACCGGGACACCCTACGAGCAGTACTTC,CASSQETGTPYEQYF
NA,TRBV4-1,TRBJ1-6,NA,TGCGCCAGCGACGAAAGGGGTAGCAACAATTCACCCCTCCACTTT,CASDERGSNNSPLHF
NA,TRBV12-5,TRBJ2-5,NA,TGTGCTAGTGCCCGCGGGGGCCTCCAAGAGACCCAGTACTTC,CASARGGLQETQYF
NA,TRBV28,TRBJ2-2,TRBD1,TGTGCCAGCAGCACTTGGGCCGACAGGGAGAGTAACCGGGAGCTGTTTTTT,CASSTWADRESNRELFF
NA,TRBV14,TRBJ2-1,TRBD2,TGTGCCAGCAGCACCATTGGGACTAGCGGGGTTCGGGAGCAGTTCTTC,CASSTIGTSGVREQFF
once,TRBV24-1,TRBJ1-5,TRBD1,TGTGCCACCAGTGACCTGACAGGGTTTCAGCCCCAGCATTTT,CATSDLTGFQPQHF
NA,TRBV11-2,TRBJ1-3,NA,TGTGCCAGCAGCTTCGACAGGCCCGCTGGAAACACCATATATTTT,CASSFDRPAGNTIYF
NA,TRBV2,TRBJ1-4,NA,TGTGCCAGCAGAAGGGGGTCAGGGGAAAAACTGTTTTTT,CASRRGSGEKLFF
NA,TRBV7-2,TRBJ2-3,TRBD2,TGTGCCAGCAGCTTAGGTAGCGGGGGCGGGACAGATACGCAGTATTTT,CASSLGSGGGTDTQYF
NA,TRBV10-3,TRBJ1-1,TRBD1,TGTGCCATCAGACAGGGGGGGACTGAAGCTTTCTTT,CAIRQGGTEAFF
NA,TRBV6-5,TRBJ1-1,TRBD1,TGTGCCAGCCAATGGACAGGTGGGACTGAAGCTTTCTTT,CASQWTGGTEAFF
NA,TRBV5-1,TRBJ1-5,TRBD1,TGCGCCAGCAGCTGGACAGGGGGCAATCAGCCCCAGCATTTT,CASSWTGGNQPQHF
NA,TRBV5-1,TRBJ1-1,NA,TGCGCCAGCAGCTTGGAGTCAGGGCTTCGCACTGAAGCTTTCTTT,CASSLESGLRTEAFF